This T cell receptor beta chain derives from a study of OX40 agonist ivuxolimab in advanced cancers. Looking at the study overall: Clinicians treated patients with ivuxolimab, an agonistic anti-OX40 (CD134) antibody. Ivuxolimab doses were 0.01, 0.1, 0.3, 1.5, 3 or 10 mg/kg every 2 weeks.

Only in-frame clones appear in the TCRdb table, and some are missing; sequencing was by immunoSEQ multiplex PCR. The sample has just over 90,000 clones; more than 85% are singletons. CDR1 is LNHDA and CDR2 is SQIVND in the germline V gene (reference sequence). V gave up 3 bases and J gave up 7 bases, with 7 bases separating them. The CDR3 runs 12 residues. This receptor was identified in an adult with an advanced solid tumor such as melanoma, head and neck, liver or kidney cancer. The V call is TRBV19, the J call TRBJ2-1; unclear D gene. This specimen consisted of CD4+ or CD8+ T cells sorted from blood, obtained in a trial of the OX40 agonist ivuxolimab. This CDR3 reads CASSIVRNEQFF. CDR3 DNA: TGTGCCAGTAGTATTGTGCGTAATGAGCAGTTCTTC.